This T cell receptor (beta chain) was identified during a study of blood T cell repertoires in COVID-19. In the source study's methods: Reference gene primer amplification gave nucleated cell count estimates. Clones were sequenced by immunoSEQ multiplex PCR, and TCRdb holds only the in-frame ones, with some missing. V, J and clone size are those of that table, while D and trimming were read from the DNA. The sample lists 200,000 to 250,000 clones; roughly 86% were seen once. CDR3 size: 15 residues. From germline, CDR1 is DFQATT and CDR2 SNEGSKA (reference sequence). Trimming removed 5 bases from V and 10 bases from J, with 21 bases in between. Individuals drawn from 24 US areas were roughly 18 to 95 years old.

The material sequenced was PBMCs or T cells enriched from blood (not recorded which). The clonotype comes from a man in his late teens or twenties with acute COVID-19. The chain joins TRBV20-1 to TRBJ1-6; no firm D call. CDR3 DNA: TGCAGTGCTCGTGACGGTGGACGGGAGGGCTCACCCCTCCACTTT. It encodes CSARDGGREGSPLHF.